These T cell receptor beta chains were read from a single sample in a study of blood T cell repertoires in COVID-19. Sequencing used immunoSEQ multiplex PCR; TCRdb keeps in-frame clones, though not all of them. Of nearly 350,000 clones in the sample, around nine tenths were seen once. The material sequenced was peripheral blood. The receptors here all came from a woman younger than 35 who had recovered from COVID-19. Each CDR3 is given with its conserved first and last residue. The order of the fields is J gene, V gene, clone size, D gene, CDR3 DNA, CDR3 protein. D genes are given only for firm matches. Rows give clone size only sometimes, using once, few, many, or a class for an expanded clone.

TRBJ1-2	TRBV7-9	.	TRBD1	TGTGCCAGCAGCTTAGCTAGGGACAGCTATGGCTACACCTTC	CASSLARDSYGYTF
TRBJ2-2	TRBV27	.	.	TGTGCCAGCAGTCCTAATGGGTATCTCGGGCGGGCTTACACCGGGGAGCTGTTTTTT	CASSPNGYLGRAYTGELFF
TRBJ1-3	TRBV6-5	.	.	TGTGCCAGCACGATAACAGGCGACTCTGGAAACACCATATATTTT	CASTITGDSGNTIYF
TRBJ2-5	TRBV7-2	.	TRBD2	TGTGCCAGCAGCTCGACTAGCGGAACGGGAGAGACCCAGTACTTC	CASSSTSGTGETQYF
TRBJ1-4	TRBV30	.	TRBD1	TGTGCCTGGGCGAAACAGGGGCCGTCAACTAATGAAAAACTGTTTTTT	CAWAKQGPSTNEKLFF
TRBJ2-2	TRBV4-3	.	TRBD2	TGCGCCAGCAGCCGAAGCGGGGGTCGTTTCACCGGGGAGCTGTTTTTT	CASSRSGGRFTGELFF
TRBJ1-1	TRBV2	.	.	TGTGCCAGCAGTGTGCAGGGCAGGAACACTGAAGCTTTCTTT	CASSVQGRNTEAFF
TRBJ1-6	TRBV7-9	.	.	TGTGCCAGCAGCTTGGTGATACAGGGATCTAATTCACCCCTCCACTTT	CASSLVIQGSNSPLHF
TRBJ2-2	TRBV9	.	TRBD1	TGTGCCAGCAGCGGAGGACAGGGTTCGAACACCGGGGAGCTGTTTTTT	CASSGGQGSNTGELFF
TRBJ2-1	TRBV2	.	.	TGTGCCAGCAGTGGCCCCGGGACTCCATATTATGAGCAGTTCTTC	CASSGPGTPYYEQFF
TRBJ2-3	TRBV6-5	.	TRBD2	TGTGCCAGCAGTTACTGGCTAGCGGGGGGCACAGATACGCAGTATTTT	CASSYWLAGGTDTQYF
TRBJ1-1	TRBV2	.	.	TGTGCCAGCAGCCCGGAGTCCGGGAACACTGAAGCTTTCTTT	CASSPESGNTEAFF
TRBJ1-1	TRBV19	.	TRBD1	TGTGCCAGTACCGATCTAACAGGGGCGAACACTGAAGCTTTCTTT	CASTDLTGANTEAFF
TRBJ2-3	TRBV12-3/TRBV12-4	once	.	TGTGCCAGCAGTTTAATAGCAAGCGATACGCAGTATTTT	CASSLIASDTQYF
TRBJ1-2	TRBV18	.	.	TGTGCCAGCTCACCACAGCTGAGCGACGACTATGGCTACACCTTC	CASSPQLSDDYGYTF
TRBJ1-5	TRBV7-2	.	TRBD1	TGTGCCAGCAGCTCAGGCGGGACAGCTCAGCCCCAGCATTTT	CASSSGGTAQPQHF
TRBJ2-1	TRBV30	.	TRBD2	TGTGCCTGGAGTCCTCAGGCTAGCGGAGGATACAATGAGCAGTTCTTC	CAWSPQASGGYNEQFF
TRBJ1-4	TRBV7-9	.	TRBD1	TGTGCCAGCGGGACAGATTATAATGAAAAACTGTTTTTT	CASGTDYNEKLFF
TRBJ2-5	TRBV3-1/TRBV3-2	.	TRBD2	TGTGCCAGCAGCCTACTAGCGGAGGGGGAGACCCAGTACTTC	CASSLLAEGETQYF
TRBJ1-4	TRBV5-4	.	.	TGTGCCAGCAGCTCCATGGGGCTGGGTGAAAAACTGTTTTTT	CASSSMGLGEKLFF
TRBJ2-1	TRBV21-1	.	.	TGTGCCAGCAGCTGGGTAGGGGCGTCCTCCTACAATGAGCAGTTCTTC	CASSWVGASSYNEQFF
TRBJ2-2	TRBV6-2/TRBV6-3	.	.	TGTGCCAGCAGTTACTCGGGAGGTTTCGGCGGCGGGGAGCTGTTTTTT	CASSYSGGFGGGELFF
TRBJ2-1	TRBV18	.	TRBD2	TGTGCCAGCTCACCACGAGCAGCGGGAGGCTCCGAGCAGTTCTTC	CASSPRAAGGSEQFF
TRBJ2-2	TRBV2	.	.	TGTGCCAGAGCCGCCGGCGGGGCCGGGGAGCTGTTTTTT	CARAAGGAGELFF
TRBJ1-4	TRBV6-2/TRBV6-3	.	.	TGTGCCAGCAGTTACTTGCCTCCGAGGGATGAAAAACTGTTTTTT	CASSYLPPRDEKLFF
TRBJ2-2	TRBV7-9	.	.	TGTGCCAGCAGCCCCACGGGGGACACCGGGGAGCTGTTTTTT	CASSPTGDTGELFF
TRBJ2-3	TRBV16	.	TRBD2	TGTGCCAGCAGCCAATCCGTACTAGCGGGCAACACAGATACGCAGTATTTT	CASSQSVLAGNTDTQYF
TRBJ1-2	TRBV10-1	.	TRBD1	TGCGCCAGCAGTGAGAGCAGACAGGGGGGACGCTACACCTTC	CASSESRQGGRYTF
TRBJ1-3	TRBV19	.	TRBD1	TGTGCCAGTATTTCACAGGGGGCGCGAGGAAACACCATATATTTT	CASISQGARGNTIYF
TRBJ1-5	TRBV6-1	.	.	TGTGCCAGCAGTGAATTGGGCCTCGCGCCCCAGCATTTT	CASSELGLAPQHF
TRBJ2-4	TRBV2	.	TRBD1	TGTGCCAGCAGACTGGACAGGGCTATAGCCAAAAACATTCAGTACTTC	CASRLDRAIAKNIQYF
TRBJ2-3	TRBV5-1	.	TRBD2	TGCGCCAGCACCGCGGGAGGGCGGGGGGCCACAGATACGCAGTATTTT	CASTAGGRGATDTQYF
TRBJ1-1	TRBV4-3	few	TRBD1	TGCGCCAGCAGCCAAGCTAACAGGGGGCCTGCTTTCTTT	CASSQANRGPAFF
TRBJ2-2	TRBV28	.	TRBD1	TGTGCCACCGGACAGGGGAACACCGGGGAGCTGTTTTTT	CATGQGNTGELFF
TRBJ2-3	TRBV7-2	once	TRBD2	TGTGCCAGCAGCCTCCGGGACTACCAGGATACGCAGTATTTT	CASSLRDYQDTQYF
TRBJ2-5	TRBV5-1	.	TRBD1	TGCGCCAGCAGCCCCGAGATGAGGGGGCGCTACGAGACCCAGTACTTC	CASSPEMRGRYETQYF